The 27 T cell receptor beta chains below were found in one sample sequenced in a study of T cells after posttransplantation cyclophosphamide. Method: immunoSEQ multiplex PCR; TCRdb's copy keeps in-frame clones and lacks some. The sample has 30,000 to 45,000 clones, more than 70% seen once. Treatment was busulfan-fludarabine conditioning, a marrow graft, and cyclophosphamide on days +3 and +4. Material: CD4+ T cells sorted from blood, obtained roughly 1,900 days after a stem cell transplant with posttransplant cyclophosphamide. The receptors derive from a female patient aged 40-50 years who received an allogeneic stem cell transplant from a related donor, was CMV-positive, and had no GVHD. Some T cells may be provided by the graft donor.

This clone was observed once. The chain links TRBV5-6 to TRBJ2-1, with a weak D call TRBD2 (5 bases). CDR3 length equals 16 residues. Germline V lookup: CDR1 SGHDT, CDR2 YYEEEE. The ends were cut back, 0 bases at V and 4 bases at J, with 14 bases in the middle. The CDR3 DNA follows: TGTGCCAGCAGCTTGGTGTCCCCTACTAGATACAATGAGCAGTTCTTC. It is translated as CASSLVSPTRYNEQFF.

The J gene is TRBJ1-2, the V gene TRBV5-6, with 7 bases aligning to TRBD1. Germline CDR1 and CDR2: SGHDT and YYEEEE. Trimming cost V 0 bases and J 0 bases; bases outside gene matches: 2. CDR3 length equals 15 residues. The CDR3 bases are TGTGCCAGCAGCTTGGCGGGGACAGCTAACTATGGCTACACCTTC. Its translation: CASSLAGTANYGYTF. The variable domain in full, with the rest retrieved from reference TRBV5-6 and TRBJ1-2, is DAGVTQSPTHLIKTRGQQVTLRCSPKSGHDTVSWYQQALGQGPQFIFQYYEEEERQRGNFPDRFSGHQFPNYSSELNVNALLLGDSALYLCASSLAGTANYGYTFGSGTRLTVV.

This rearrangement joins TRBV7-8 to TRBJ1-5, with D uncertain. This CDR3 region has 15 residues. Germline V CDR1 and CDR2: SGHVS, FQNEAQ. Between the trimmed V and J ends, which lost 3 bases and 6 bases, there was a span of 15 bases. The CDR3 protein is CASSLRRFPPQPQHF. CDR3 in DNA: TGTGCCAGCAGCTTGAGGCGGTTCCCCCCTCAGCCCCAGCATTTT.

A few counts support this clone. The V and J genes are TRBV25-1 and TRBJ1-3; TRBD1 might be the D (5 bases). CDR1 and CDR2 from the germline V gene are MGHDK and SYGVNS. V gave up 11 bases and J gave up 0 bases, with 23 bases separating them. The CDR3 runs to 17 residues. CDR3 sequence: CARPLIQTGASGNTIYF. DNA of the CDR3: TGTGCCCGCCCCTTGATCCAAACAGGCGCCTCTGGAAACACCATATATTTT.

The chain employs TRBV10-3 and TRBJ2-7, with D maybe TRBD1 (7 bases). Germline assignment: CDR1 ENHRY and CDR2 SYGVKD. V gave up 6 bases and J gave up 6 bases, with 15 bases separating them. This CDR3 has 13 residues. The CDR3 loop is CAIRAGGGGEQYF. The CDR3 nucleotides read TGTGCCATCAGGGCAGGGGGAGGCGGCGAGCAGTACTTC.

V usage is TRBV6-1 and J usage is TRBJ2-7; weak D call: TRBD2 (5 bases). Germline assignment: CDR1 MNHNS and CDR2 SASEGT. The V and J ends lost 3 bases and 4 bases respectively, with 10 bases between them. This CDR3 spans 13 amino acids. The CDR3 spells CASSDSPGYEQYF. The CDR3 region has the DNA TGTGCCAGCAGTGATTCCCCGGGGTACGAGCAGTACTTC.

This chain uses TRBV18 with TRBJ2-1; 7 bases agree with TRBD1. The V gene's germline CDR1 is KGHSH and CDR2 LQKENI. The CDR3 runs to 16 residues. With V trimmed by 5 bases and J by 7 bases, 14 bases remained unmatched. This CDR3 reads CASSGIQGSGWNEQFF. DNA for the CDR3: TGTGCCAGCTCAGGCATACAGGGGTCCGGTTGGAATGAGCAGTTCTTC.

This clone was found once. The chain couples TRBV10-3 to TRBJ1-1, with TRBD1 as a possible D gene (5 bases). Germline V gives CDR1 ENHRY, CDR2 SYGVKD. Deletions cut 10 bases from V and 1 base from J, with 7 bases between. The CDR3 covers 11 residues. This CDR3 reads CATTGNTEAFF. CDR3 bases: TGTGCCACCACAGGGAACACTGAAGCTTTCTTT.

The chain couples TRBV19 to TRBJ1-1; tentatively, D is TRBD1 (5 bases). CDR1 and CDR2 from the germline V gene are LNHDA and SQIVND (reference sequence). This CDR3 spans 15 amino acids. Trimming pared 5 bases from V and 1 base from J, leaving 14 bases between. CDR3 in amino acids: CASSLRRGANTEAFF. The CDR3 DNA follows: TGTGCCAGTAGTCTGCGTAGGGGCGCGAACACTGAAGCTTTCTTT.

DNA of the CDR3: TGTGCCAGCAGTTCTTTAGCGGGGGGTACCTACGAGCAGTACTTC. Amino acids: CASSSLAGGTYEQYF. The gene calls are TRBV27 and TRBJ2-7; 10 bases align to TRBD2. The CDR3 has 15 residues. Losses at the gene ends were 4 bases for V and 2 bases for J; bases not matched to a gene: 5. The germline V gene has CDR1 MNHEY and CDR2 SMNVEV (reference sequence).

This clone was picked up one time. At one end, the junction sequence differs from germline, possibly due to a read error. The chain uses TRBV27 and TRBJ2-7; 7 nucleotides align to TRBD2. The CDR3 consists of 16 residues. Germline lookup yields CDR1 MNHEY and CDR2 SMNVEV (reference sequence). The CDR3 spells CAGSSLGEGRSYEQYF. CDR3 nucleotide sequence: TGTGCCGGCAGTTCCCTCGGGGAGGGCCGGTCCTACGAGCAGTACTTC.

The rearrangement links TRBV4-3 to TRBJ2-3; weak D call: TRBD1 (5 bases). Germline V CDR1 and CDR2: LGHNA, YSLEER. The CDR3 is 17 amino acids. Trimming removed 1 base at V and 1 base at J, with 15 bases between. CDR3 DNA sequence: TGCGCCAGCAGCCAAGTTGCTTCAGGGATGGGCACAGATACGCAGTATTTT. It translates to CASSQVASGMGTDTQYF.

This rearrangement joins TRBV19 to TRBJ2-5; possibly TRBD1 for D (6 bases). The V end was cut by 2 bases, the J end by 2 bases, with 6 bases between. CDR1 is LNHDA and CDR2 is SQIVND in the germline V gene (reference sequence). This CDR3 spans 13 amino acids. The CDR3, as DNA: TGTGCCAGTAGTATAAGGGGGCAAGAGACCCAGTACTTC. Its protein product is CASSIRGQETQYF.

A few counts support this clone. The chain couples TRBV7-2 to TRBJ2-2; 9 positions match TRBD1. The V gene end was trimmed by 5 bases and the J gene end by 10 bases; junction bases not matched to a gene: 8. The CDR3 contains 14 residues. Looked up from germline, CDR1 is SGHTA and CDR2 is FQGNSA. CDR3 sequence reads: CASSGGTGFEELFF. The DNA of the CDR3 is TGTGCCAGCAGCGGCGGGACAGGGTTTGAGGAGCTGTTTTTT. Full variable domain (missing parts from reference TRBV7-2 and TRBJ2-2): GAGVSQSPSNKVTEKGKDVELRCDPISGHTALYWYRQSLGQGLEFLIYFQGNSAPDKSGLPSDRFSAERTGGSVSTLTIQRTQQEDSAVYLCASSGGTGFEELFFGEGSRLTVL.

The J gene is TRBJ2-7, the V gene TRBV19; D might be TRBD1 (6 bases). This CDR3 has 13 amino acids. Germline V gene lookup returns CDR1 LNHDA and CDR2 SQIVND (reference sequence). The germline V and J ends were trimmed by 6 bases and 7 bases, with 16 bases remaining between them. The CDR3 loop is CASSPIGGREQYF. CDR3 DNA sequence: TGTGCCAGTAGCCCTATTGGGGGCCGAGAGCAGTACTTC. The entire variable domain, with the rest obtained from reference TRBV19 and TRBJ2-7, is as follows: DGGITQSPKYLFRKEGQNVTLSCEQNLNHDAMYWYRQDPGQGLRLIYYSQIVNDFQKGDIAEGYSVSREKKESFPLTVTSAQKNPTAFYLCASSPIGGREQYFGPGTRLTVT.

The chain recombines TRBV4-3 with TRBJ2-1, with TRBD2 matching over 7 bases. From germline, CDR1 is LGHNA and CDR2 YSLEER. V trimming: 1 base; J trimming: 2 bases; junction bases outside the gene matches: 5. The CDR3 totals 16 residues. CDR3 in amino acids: CASSQVAGLTYNEQFF. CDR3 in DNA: TGCGCCAGCAGCCAAGTAGCGGGTCTTACCTACAATGAGCAGTTCTTC.

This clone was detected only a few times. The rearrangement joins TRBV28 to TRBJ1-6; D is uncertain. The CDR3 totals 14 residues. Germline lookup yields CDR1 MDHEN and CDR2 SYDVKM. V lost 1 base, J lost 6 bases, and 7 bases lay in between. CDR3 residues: CASSLSRSNSPLHF. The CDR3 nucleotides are TGTGCCAGCAGTTTATCTCGTAGTAATTCACCCCTCCACTTT.

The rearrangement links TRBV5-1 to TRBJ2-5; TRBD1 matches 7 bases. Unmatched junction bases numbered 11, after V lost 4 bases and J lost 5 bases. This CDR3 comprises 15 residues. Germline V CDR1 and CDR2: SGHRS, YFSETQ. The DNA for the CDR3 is TGCGCCAGCAGCCCCGGCGTGACAGGGTGGGAGACCCAGTACTTC. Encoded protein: CASSPGVTGWETQYF.

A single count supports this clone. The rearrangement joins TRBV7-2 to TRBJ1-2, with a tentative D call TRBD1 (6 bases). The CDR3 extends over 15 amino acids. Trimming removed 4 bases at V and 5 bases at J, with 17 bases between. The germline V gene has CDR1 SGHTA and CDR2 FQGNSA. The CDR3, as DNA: TGTGCCAGCAGCTCTGGACAGAACCTTATTTATGGCTACACCTTC. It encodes CASSSGQNLIYGYTF.

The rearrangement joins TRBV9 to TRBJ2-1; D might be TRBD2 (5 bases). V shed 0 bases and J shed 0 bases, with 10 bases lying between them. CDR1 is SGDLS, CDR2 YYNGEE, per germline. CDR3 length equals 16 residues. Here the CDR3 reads CASSVEAAVSYNEQFF. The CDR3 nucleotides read TGTGCCAGCAGCGTAGAAGCAGCGGTCTCCTACAATGAGCAGTTCTTC.

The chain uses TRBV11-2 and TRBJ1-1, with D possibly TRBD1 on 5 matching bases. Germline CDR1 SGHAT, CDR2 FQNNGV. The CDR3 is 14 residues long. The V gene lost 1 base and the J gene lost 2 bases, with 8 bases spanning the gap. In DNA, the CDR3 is TGTGCCAGCAGCTTAGGTAGGGGAAACACTGAAGCTTTCTTT. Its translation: CASSLGRGNTEAFF.

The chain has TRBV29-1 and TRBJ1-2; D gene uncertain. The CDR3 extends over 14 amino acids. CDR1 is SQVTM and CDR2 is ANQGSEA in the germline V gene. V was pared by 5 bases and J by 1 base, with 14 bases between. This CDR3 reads CSVLFVGVNYGYTF. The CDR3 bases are TGCAGCGTTTTGTTCGTAGGAGTTAACTATGGCTACACCTTC.

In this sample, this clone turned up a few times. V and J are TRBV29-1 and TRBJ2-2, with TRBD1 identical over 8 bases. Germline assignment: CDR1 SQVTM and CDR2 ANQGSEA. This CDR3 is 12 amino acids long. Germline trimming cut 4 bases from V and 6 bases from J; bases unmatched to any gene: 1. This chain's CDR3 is CSVGQGSGELFF. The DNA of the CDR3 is TGCAGCGTTGGACAGGGGTCCGGGGAGCTGTTTTTT.

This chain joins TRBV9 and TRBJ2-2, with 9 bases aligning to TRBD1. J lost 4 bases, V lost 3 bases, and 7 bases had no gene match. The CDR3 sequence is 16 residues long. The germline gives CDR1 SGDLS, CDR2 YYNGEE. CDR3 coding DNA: TGTGCCAGCAGCGCATACAGGGGGCAAGGCACCGGGGAGCTGTTTTTT. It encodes CASSAYRGQGTGELFF. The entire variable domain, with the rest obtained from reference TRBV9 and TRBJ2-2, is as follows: DSGVTQTPKHLITATGQRVTLRCSPRSGDLSVYWYQQSLDQGLQFLIQYYNGEERAKGNILERFSAQQFPDLHSELNLSSLELGDSALYFCASSAYRGQGTGELFFGEGSRLTVL.

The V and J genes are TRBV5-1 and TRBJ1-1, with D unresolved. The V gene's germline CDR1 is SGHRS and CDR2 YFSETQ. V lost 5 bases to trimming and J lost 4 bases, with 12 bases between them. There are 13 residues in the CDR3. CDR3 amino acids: CASRSRPGTEAFF. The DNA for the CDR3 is TGCGCCAGCAGAAGCCGCCCGGGCACTGAAGCTTTCTTT.

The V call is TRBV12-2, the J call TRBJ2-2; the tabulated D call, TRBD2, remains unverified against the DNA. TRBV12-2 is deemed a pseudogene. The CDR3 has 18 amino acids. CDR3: CASRLAPLAGGNTGELFF. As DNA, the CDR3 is TGTGCAAGTCGCTTAGCGCCCCTAGCGGGGGGGAACACCGGGGAGCTGTTTTTT.

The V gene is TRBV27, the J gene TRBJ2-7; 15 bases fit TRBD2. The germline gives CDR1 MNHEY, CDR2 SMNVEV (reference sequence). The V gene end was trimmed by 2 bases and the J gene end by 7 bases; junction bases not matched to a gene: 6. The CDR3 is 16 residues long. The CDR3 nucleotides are TGTGCCAGCAGTTTAGGACTAGCGGGGGGGCCGGGGGAGCAGTACTTC. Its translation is CASSLGLAGGPGEQYF.